Listed below are T cell receptor beta chains from one sample, sequenced in a study of CD8 T cells in ankylosing spondylitis. From the 5' RACE reads, TCRdb called clonotypes with MiXCR, one entry per CDR3 protein. The sample records 150,000 to 200,000 distinct CDR3 sequences, 15% to 20% being singletons. Sequenced input: blood, either unsorted or a sorted T cell fraction (not recorded which). All receptors derive from a male donor with ankylosing spondylitis or in good health (not recorded which). Each CDR3 is given with its conserved first and last residue. D genes are given only for firm matches. The size of a clone is reported for some rows only, either as once, few or many, or as a class for expanded clones.

NA,NA,TRBJ2-7,TRBV28,TGTGCCAGCAGACTAGACTATGAGCAGTACTTC,CASRLDYEQYF
NA,many,TRBJ2-3,TRBV14,TGTGCCAGCAGTTCACCCCCTGGGGGGCGAGCGGATACGCAGTATTTT,CASSSPPGGRADTQYF
NA,few,TRBJ2-1,TRBV15,TGTGCCACCAGCAGAAATTCCTCGAGCTCCTACAATGAGCAGTTCTTC,CATSRNSSSSYNEQFF
NA,many,TRBJ2-5,TRBV20-1,TGCAGTGCTATGGTGGGCCAAGAGACCCAGTACTTC,CSAMVGQETQYF
NA,NA,TRBJ2-5,TRBV28,TGTGCCAGCAGTTTATTCGCGGAGACCCAGTACTTC,CASSLFAETQYF
NA,NA,TRBJ1-1,TRBV30,TGTGCCGGGACCCGTGGGGCAGGGCTTGGCACTGAAGCTTTCTTT,CAGTRGAGLGTEAFF
NA,few,TRBJ2-7,TRBV3-1,TGTGCCAGCAGCCGACTAGGAGAGCAGTACTTC,CASSRLGEQYF
TRBD2,many,TRBJ2-5,TRBV5-1,TGCGCCAGCAGCTCTCAGGGACTAGCGGAAGAGACCCAGTACTTC,CASSSQGLAEETQYF
NA,NA,TRBJ1-5,TRBV20-1,TGCAGTGCTAGCCTACCAAATAGCAATCAGCCCCAGCATTTT,CSASLPNSNQPQHF
TRBD1,many,TRBJ2-7,TRBV28,TGTGCCAGCAGTCCAATGGACAGGTTCTCCTACGAGCAGTACTTC,CASSPMDRFSYEQYF
NA,NA,TRBJ2-7,TRBV5-5,TGTGCCAGCAGCCCCGGCGGGGCTTACGAGCAGTACTTC,CASSPGGAYEQYF
NA,NA,TRBJ2-1,TRBV7-6,TGTGCCAGCAGCTTAGCCCAGCGGAGCCATGCCTACAATGAGCAGTTCTTC,CASSLAQRSHAYNEQFF
TRBD1,NA,TRBJ2-3,TRBV5-1,TGCGCCAGCAGCTTCAAACCGGGACAGGGGTCTGCAGATACGCAGTATTTT,CASSFKPGQGSADTQYF
TRBD1,few,TRBJ2-7,TRBV5-1,TGCGCCAGCAGCTGGGACAGGGCAGTCGTACCCTACGAGCAGTACTTC,CASSWDRAVVPYEQYF
TRBD1,many,TRBJ1-1,TRBV7-7,TGTGCCAGCAGCCTTCGACAGGGGACTGAAGCTTTCTTT,CASSLRQGTEAFF
NA,few,TRBJ2-3,TRBV6-5,TGTGCCAGCAGTTACGATCTCTTCGGGGGAAATACGCAGTATTTT,CASSYDLFGGNTQYF
TRBD2,many,TRBJ2-1,TRBV9,TGTGCCAGCAGCTCCCGGACTAGCGGGGTTGCTAATGAGCAGTTCTTC,CASSSRTSGVANEQFF
TRBD1,NA,TRBJ2-2,TRBV27,TGTGCCAGCAGTTTACAGGACAGGGCGAACACCGGGGAGCTGTTTTTT,CASSLQDRANTGELFF
TRBD2,many,TRBJ2-2,TRBV20-1,TGCAGTGCTACCCCGCTGGTAGCGGGAGGGCCGGTTTACACCGGGGAGCTGTTTTTT,CSATPLVAGGPVYTGELFF
NA,NA,TRBJ2-1,TRBV27,TGTGCCAGCAGTTGGGGGGGCAGGGGGACCTACAATGAGCAGTTCTTC,CASSWGGRGTYNEQFF
TRBD2,few,TRBJ2-7,TRBV6-1,TGTGCCAGCAGTCCTCCCGCTAGCGGCAGCTCCTACGAGCAGTACTTC,CASSPPASGSSYEQYF
TRBD1,NA,TRBJ2-3,TRBV18,TGTGCCAGCTCACTAGCCGGGACAGGGACCTTTGCAGATACGCAGTATTTT,CASSLAGTGTFADTQYF
NA,few,TRBJ1-6,TRBV7-9,TGTGCCAGCAGTCAGGACAGTTATAATTCACCCCTCCACTTT,CASSQDSYNSPLHF
NA,few,TRBJ2-2,TRBV27,TGTGCCAGCAGTCCCAGGCTACGTGGCACCGGGGAGCTGTTTTTT,CASSPRLRGTGELFF
NA,NA,TRBJ2-7,TRBV10-3,TGTGCCATCAGTAATAGCGTCGAGAGTGGGGCCGAGCAGTACTTC,CAISNSVESGAEQYF
TRBD1,many,TRBJ2-7,TRBV6-2/TRBV6-3,TGTGCCAGCAGGGGACAGGCCTACGAGCAGTACTTC,CASRGQAYEQYF
TRBD1,many,TRBJ1-4,TRBV27,TGTGCCAGCAGTTTATCGATGACAGGGACGGAAAAACTGTTTTTT,CASSLSMTGTEKLFF
TRBD2,many,TRBJ2-3,TRBV5-1,TGCGCCAGCAGCTCTGGACTAGCGGGGCCTACAGATACGCAGTATTTT,CASSSGLAGPTDTQYF
NA,few,TRBJ2-5,TRBV10-3,TGTGCCATCAGTGAGTCAAAAGACCCCGGCGAGACCCAGTACTTC,CAISESKDPGETQYF
TRBD2,few,TRBJ2-5,TRBV20-1,TGCAGTGCTAGAGATCGGTTACTAGCGGGAGGAAGTGAGACCCAGTACTTC,CSARDRLLAGGSETQYF
NA,many,TRBJ1-2,TRBV29-1,TGCAGCGTTGGGGGGGACGTAGGCACAACATATGGCTACACCTTC,CSVGGDVGTTYGYTF
TRBD2,few,TRBJ2-7,TRBV11-2,TGTGCCAGCAGCTTATCCAGCGGGGTCTCCTACGAGCAGTACTTC,CASSLSSGVSYEQYF
NA,few,TRBJ2-1,TRBV20-1,TGCAGTGCCCTTAGGGATATCGTCGATGAGCAGTTCTTC,CSALRDIVDEQFF
NA,NA,TRBJ2-3,TRBV30,TGTGCCTGGAGTGACAGGGTGGATACGCAGTATTTT,CAWSDRVDTQYF
NA,NA,TRBJ2-1,TRBV7-9,TGTGCCAGCACTCGACCCGGGAGCGGAGAGCAGTTCTTC,CASTRPGSGEQFF
NA,few,TRBJ2-7,TRBV13,TGTGCCAGCAGCTACGGTCACTTTGGCGAGCAGTACTTC,CASSYGHFGEQYF
NA,once,TRBJ2-2,TRBV10-3,TGTGCCATCAGTTCGACAGACCCACCCGGGGAGCTGTTTTTT,CAISSTDPPGELFF
NA,many,TRBJ2-1,TRBV12-3/TRBV12-4,TGTGCCAGCAGACCCACCTCCTACAATGAGCAGTTCTTC,CASRPTSYNEQFF
NA,many,TRBJ2-1,TRBV5-1,TGCGCCAGCAGCCTACAGGGTCCAGATGAGCAGTTCTTC,CASSLQGPDEQFF
TRBD2,NA,TRBJ2-7,TRBV27,TGTGCCAGCACCCCGTCGGGTCTAGCGGGTTACGAGCAGTACTTC,CASTPSGLAGYEQYF
TRBD2,many,TRBJ2-2,TRBV28,TGTGCCAGCAGTGCGCCGACTAGCGGGAGTTACACCGGGGAGCTGTTTTTT,CASSAPTSGSYTGELFF
TRBD2,few,TRBJ2-1,TRBV2,TGTGCCAGCAGTCCCTCAAGTTCGGGGCGGGGGTACAATGAGCAGTTCTTC,CASSPSSSGRGYNEQFF
NA,many,TRBJ2-1,TRBV4-2,TGTGCCAGCAGCCAAGTAGGGCACACACAGAATGAGCAGTTCTTC,CASSQVGHTQNEQFF